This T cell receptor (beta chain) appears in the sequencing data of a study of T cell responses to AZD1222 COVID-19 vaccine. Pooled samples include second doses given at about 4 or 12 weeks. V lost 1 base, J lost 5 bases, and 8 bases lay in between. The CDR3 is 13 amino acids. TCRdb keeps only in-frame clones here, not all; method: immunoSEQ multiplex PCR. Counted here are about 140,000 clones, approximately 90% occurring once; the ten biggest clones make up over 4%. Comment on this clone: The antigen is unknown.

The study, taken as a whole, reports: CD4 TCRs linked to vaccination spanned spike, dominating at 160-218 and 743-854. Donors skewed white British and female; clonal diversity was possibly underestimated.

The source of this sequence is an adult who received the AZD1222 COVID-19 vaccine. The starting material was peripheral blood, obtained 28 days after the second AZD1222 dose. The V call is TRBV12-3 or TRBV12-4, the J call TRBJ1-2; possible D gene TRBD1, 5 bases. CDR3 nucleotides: TGTGCCAGCAGTTTAGGACAGCTGTATGGCTACACCTTC. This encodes CASSLGQLYGYTF.